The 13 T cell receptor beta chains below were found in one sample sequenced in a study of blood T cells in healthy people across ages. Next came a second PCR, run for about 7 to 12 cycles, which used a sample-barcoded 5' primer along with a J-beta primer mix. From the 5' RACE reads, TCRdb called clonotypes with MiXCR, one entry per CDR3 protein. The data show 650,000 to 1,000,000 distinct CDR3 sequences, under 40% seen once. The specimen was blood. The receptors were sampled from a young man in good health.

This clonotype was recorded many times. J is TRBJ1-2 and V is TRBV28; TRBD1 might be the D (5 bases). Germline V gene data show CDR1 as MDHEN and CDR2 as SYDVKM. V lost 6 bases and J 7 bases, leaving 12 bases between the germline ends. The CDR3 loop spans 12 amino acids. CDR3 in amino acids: CASSTRDSGYTF. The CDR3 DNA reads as TGTGCCAGCAGCACCCGGGACTCTGGCTACACCTTC.

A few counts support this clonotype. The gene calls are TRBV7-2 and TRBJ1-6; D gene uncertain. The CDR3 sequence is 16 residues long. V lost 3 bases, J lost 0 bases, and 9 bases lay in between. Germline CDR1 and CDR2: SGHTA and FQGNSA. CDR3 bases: TGTGCCAGCAGCTTCTTCGCCAGCTCCTATAATTCACCCCTCCACTTT. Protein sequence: CASSFFASSYNSPLHF.

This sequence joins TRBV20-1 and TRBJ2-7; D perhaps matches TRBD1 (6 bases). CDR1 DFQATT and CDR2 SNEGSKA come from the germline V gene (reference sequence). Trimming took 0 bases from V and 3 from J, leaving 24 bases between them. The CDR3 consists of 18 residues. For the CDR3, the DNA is TGCAGTGCTAGAGATACTATGGGACCCAGGGGACATTTCTACGAGCAGTACTTC. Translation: CSARDTMGPRGHFYEQYF.

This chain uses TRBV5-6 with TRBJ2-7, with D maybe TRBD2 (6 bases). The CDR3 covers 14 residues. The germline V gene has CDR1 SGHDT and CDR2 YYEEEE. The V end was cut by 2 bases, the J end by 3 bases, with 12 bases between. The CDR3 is CASSFSGSYYEQYF. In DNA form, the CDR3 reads TGTGCCAGCAGCTTCTCCGGGAGCTACTACGAGCAGTACTTC. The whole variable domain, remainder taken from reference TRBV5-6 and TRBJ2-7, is DAGVTQSPTHLIKTRGQQVTLRCSPKSGHDTVSWYQQALGQGPQFIFQYYEEEERQRGNFPDRFSGHQFPNYSSELNVNALLLGDSALYLCASSFSGSYYEQYFGPGTRLTVT.

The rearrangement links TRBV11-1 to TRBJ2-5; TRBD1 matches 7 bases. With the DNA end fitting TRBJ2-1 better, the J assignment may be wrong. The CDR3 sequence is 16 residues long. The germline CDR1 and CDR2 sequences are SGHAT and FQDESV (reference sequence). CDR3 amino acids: CASSVVGTEYQETQFF. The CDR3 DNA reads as TGTGCCAGCAGCGTAGTCGGGACAGAGTACCAAGAGACCCAGTTCTTC.

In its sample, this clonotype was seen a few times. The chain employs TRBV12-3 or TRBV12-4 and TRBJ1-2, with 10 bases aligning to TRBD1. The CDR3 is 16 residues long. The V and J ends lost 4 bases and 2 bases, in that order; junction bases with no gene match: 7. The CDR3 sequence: CASSSGRGQGNYGYTF. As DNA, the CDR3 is TGTGCCAGCAGTTCAGGGAGGGGACAGGGGAACTATGGCTACACCTTC.

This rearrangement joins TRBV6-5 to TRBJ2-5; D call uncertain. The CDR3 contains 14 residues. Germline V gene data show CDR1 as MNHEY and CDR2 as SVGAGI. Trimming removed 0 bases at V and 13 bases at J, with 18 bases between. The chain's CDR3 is CASSYSTQSYERYF. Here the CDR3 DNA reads TGTGCCAGCAGTTACTCGACTCAGTCCTACGAGCGGTACTTC.

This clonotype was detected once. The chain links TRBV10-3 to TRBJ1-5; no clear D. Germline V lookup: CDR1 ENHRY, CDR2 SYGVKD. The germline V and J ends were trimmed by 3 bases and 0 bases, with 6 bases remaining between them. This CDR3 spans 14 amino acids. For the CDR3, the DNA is TGTGCCATCAGTGAACGGAGTAGCAATCAGCCCCAGCATTTT. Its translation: CAISERSSNQPQHF.

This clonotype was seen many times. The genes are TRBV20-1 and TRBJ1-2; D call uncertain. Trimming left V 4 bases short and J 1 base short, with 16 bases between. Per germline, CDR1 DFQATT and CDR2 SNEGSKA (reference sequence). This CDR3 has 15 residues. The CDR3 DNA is TGCAGTGCTACCCCCGGAGGAGGTAGTAACTATGGCTACACCTTC. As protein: CSATPGGGSNYGYTF.

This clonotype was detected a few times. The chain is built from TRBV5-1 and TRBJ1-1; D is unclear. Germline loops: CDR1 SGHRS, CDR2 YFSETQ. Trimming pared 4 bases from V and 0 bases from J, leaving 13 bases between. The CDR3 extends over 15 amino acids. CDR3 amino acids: CASSPALEMNTEAFF. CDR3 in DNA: TGCGCCAGCAGCCCCGCGTTGGAGATGAACACTGAAGCTTTCTTT.

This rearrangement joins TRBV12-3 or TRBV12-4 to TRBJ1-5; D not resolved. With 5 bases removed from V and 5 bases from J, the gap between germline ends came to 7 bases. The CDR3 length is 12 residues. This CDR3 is CASSQDYQPQHF. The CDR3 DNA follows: TGTGCCAGCAGTCAGGATTATCAGCCCCAGCATTTT.

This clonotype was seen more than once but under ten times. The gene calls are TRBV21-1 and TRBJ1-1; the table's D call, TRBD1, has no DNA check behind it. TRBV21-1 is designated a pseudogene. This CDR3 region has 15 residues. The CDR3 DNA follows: TGTGCCAGCAGCAAGGGGACAGGGGGCGGCCCTGAAGCTTTCTTT. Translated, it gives CASSKGTGGGPEAFF.

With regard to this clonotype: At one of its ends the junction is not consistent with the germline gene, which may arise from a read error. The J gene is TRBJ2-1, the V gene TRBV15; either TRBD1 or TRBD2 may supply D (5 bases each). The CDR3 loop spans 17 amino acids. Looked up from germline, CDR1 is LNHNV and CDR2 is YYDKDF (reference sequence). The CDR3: CATSRIRIGASYNERFF. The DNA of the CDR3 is TGTGCCACCAGCAGAATTCGGATCGGGGCCTCCTACAATGAGCGGTTCTTC.